These 18 T cell receptor beta chains share one sample of origin, sequenced in a study of shared clonotypes between healthy human individuals. Sequencing used immunoSEQ multiplex PCR; TCRdb keeps in-frame clones, though not all of them. The top ten clones hold 0.9% to 1.4% of a sample with 2 million to 2.5 million clones, about 94% of them seen once. Naivety among CD8 cells was defined by CD45RO negativity and positive CCR7 selection, thereby excluding terminally differentiated effector memory CD45RA+ cells. The sequencing sample was made of naive CD8+ T cells sorted from blood. The receptor source for this set is a man aged 18 to 35 in good health.

This clone was counted only a few times. V and J are TRBV6-5 and TRBJ1-5; 8 bases match TRBD1. Germline values: CDR1 MNHEY, CDR2 SVGAGI. The V segment lost 0 bases and the J segment 7 bases; nucleotides outside the gene matches: 5. The CDR3 is made up of 15 amino acids. CDR3 amino acids: CASSYSTGVGQPQHF. In nucleotides, the CDR3 is TGTGCCAGCAGTTACTCGACAGGGGTAGGGCAGCCCCAGCATTTT.

The chain combines TRBV28 with TRBJ1-1, with TRBD1 matching 8 bases. Germline loops: CDR1 MDHEN, CDR2 SYDVKM. V dropped 6 bases and J dropped 6; count of bases not matched to a gene: 9. The CDR3 spans 14 residues. CDR3 residues: CASRWTGYVAEAFF. The CDR3 coding sequence is TGTGCCAGCAGGTGGACAGGGTATGTCGCTGAAGCTTTCTTT.

The chain links TRBV13 to TRBJ1-2; no reliable D call. The V gene's germline CDR1 is PRHDT and CDR2 FYEKMQ (reference sequence). Trimming shortened V by 5 bases and J by 4 bases, and 14 bases separated the two germline ends. The CDR3 runs to 14 residues. CDR3 nucleotides: TGTGCCAGCAGCCCGAAAGTCAGTTTCTATGGCTACACCTTC. This gives the protein CASSPKVSFYGYTF.

This chain joins TRBV10-2 and TRBJ1-1, with TRBD1 identical over 7 bases. J was trimmed by 7 bases and V by 8 bases; bases with no gene match: 7. Germline CDR1 reads WSHSY; CDR2 reads SAAADI. This CDR3 comprises 12 residues. The CDR3 DNA is TGCGCCAGCTGGGACGGACAGGATGAAGCTTTCTTT. Its translation is CASWDGQDEAFF.

The genes are TRBV25-1 and TRBJ1-2; D is ambiguous. Trimming removed 5 bases from V and 4 bases from J, with 17 bases in between. This CDR3 is built from 15 residues. Germline lookup yields CDR1 MGHDK and CDR2 SYGVNS. The DNA of the CDR3 is TGTGCCAGCAGTTTTGCTGACGGGCCAGTCTATGGCTACACCTTC. This encodes CASSFADGPVYGYTF.

The chain links TRBV6-5 to TRBJ1-1; a weak D match, TRBD1 (6 bases). Trimming shortened V by 2 bases and J by 0 bases, and 7 bases separated the two germline ends. Germline lookup yields CDR1 MNHEY and CDR2 SVGAGI. The CDR3 is 14 amino acids. In DNA form, the CDR3 reads TGTGCCAGCAGTTACGGGGACATGAACACTGAAGCTTTCTTT. Its protein is CASSYGDMNTEAFF.

The V call is TRBV19, the J call TRBJ1-2; 7 bases map to TRBD1. Per germline, CDR1 LNHDA and CDR2 SQIVND (reference sequence). Unmatched junction bases numbered 12, after V lost 5 bases and J lost 0 bases. This CDR3 has 17 residues. This chain's CDR3 is CASSPRDRLIANYGYTF. The DNA of the CDR3 is TGTGCCAGTAGTCCGAGGGACAGATTAATAGCTAACTATGGCTACACCTTC.

J is TRBJ2-3 and V is TRBV5-4, with D perhaps matching TRBD2 (6 bases). Between the trimmed V and J ends, which lost 1 base and 4 bases, there was a span of 16 bases. CDR1 and CDR2 from the germline V gene are SGHNT and YYREEE (reference sequence). The CDR3 has 16 amino acids. This chain's CDR3 is CASSLSFRGLADTQYF. CDR3 bases: TGTGCCAGCAGCTTGTCGTTCCGGGGGTTGGCAGATACGCAGTATTTT.

V usage is TRBV11-2 and J usage is TRBJ2-3; the match to TRBD1 covers 9 bases. Looked up from germline, CDR1 is SGHAT and CDR2 is FQNNGV. The length of the CDR3 is 17 residues. Trimming cost V 5 bases and J 3 bases; bases outside gene matches: 12. Here the CDR3 reads CASSLSAGTGLTDTQYF. The CDR3, as DNA: TGTGCCAGCAGCCTATCTGCCGGGACAGGGCTAACAGATACGCAGTATTTT.

The CDR3 protein is CASSHGAMGTEAFF. CDR3 DNA: TGCGCCAGCAGTCATGGAGCCATGGGGACTGAAGCTTTCTTT. The V call is TRBV5-1, the J call TRBJ1-1, with D uncertain. CDR3 size: 14 residues. V lost 5 bases, J lost 5 bases, and 16 bases lay in between. Germline V gene data show CDR1 as SGHRS and CDR2 as YFSETQ.

The genes are TRBV10-3 and TRBJ2-3; D is tentatively TRBD1 or TRBD2 (6 bases each). This CDR3 contains 14 residues. The germline V gene encodes CDR1 ENHRY and CDR2 SYGVKD. V was trimmed by 7 bases and J by 2 bases, leaving 13 bases between them. The CDR3 sequence: CAINRASDTDTQYF. The DNA for the CDR3 is TGTGCCATCAACAGGGCTAGCGACACAGATACGCAGTATTTT.

CDR3 bases: TGTGCCTCCCTCCTTACTACGAACACCGGGGAGCTGTTTTTT. Amino acids: CASLLTTNTGELFF. The chain has TRBV7-9 and TRBJ2-2; no clear D. Germline values: CDR1 SEHNR, CDR2 FQNEAQ (reference sequence). The CDR3 contains 14 residues. V shed 11 bases and J shed 0 bases, with 13 bases lying between them.

The V gene is TRBV7-9, the J gene TRBJ2-1; 9 bases fit TRBD2. With V trimmed by 6 bases and J by 0 bases, 3 bases remained unmatched. From germline, CDR1 is SEHNR and CDR2 FQNEAQ (reference sequence). There are 15 residues in the CDR3. CDR3 amino acids: CASSEAGGSYNEQFF. The CDR3 coding sequence is TGTGCCAGCAGTGAAGCGGGAGGCTCCTACAATGAGCAGTTCTTC. The variable domain in full, with the rest retrieved from reference TRBV7-9 and TRBJ2-1, is DTGVSQNPRHKITKRGQNVTFRCDPISEHNRLYWYRQTLGQGPEFLTYFQNEAQLEKSRLLSDRFSAERPKGSFSTLEIQRTEQGDSAMYLCASSEAGGSYNEQFFGPGTRLTVL.

The V gene is TRBV4-3, the J gene TRBJ2-7; 12 nucleotides agree with TRBD2. V trimming: 9 bases; J trimming: 5 bases; junction bases outside the gene matches: 5. CDR1 LGHNA and CDR2 YSLEER come from the germline V gene. There are 13 residues in the CDR3. The DNA for the CDR3 is TGCGCCAGAACTAGCGGGAGGTGGAACGAGCAGTACTTC. Protein product: CARTSGRWNEQYF.

On this clone: The identical CDR3 is also encoded by other nucleotide sequences in the sample. This chain uses TRBV25-1 with TRBJ2-1; D is unclear. Germline loops: CDR1 MGHDK, CDR2 SYGVNS. Trimming pared 2 bases from V and 4 bases from J, leaving 3 bases between. The CDR3 covers 12 residues. CDR3 nucleotides: TGTGCCAGCAGTGAAACGTACAATGAGCAGTTCTTC. Its translation: CASSETYNEQFF.

V usage is TRBV6-5 and J usage is TRBJ2-1, with a weak D call TRBD2 (6 bases). The V and J ends lost 1 base and 2 bases respectively, with 9 bases between them. Germline loops: CDR1 MNHEY, CDR2 SVGAGI. The CDR3 has 15 residues. The CDR3: CASSYFSGTYNEQFF. The CDR3 coding sequence is TGTGCCAGCAGTTACTTTAGCGGCACCTACAATGAGCAGTTCTTC.

The CDR3 DNA is TGTGCCAGCTTTGAGGGGTTGAACTATGGCTACACCTTC. This gives the protein CASFEGLNYGYTF. J is TRBJ1-2 and V is TRBV2, with D possibly TRBD1 on 5 matching bases. V was cut by 8 bases and J by 2 bases, with 12 bases left in between. The CDR3 spans 13 residues. Germline V lookup: CDR1 SNHLY, CDR2 FYNNEI.

This chain uses TRBV19 with TRBJ2-7; 8 bases are shared with TRBD1. Per germline, CDR1 LNHDA and CDR2 SQIVND (reference sequence). CDR3 length: 14 residues. V dropped 1 base and J dropped 5; count of bases not matched to a gene: 4. The CDR3 region is CASSIGAGGHEQYF. DNA of the CDR3: TGTGCCAGTAGTATAGGAGCAGGGGGCCACGAGCAGTACTTC.